This TCR beta chain was sequenced for a study of cytomegalovirus exposure and HLA in healthy donors. This CDR3 is built from 14 residues. Trimming stripped 0 bases from V and 2 bases from J, with 8 bases between. Germline-derived CDR1 and CDR2 are SGHDT and YYEEEE. The PCR was carried out with 60 Vbeta primers and 13 Jbeta primers. The data were produced by immunoSEQ multiplex PCR, yet TCRdb's version contains in-frame clones alone and is incomplete. The table includes 150,000 to 180,000 clones, about 80% detected once. A note on this clone: Its cognate antigen is unknown. Additional DNA sequences in this sample encode the identical CDR3.

Study-level points and caveats: In a later analysis, at a false discovery rate of 0.05, about 17,000 TCR beta sequences matched HLA alleles. Associated with cytomegalovirus, according to the listing, were 150 to 200 TCR beta chains.

The chain joins TRBV5-6 to TRBJ2-5, with D hard to call. The sequencing input was PBMCs. The source of this sequence is a man aged 30 to 45 in good health and CMV-seropositive. The CDR3 DNA reads TGTGCCAGCAGCTTGGGGGCCTGGCAAGAGACCCAGTACTTC. Translating gives CASSLGAWQETQYF.